The rows below give T cell receptor beta chains drawn from one sample of a study of T cell changes during pregnancy in multiple sclerosis. The protocol was immunoSEQ multiplex PCR, while the TCRdb copy is restricted to in-frame clones and leaves out a portion. The sample lists fewer than 50,000 clones; approximately 90% were seen once. The material sequenced was CD8+ T cells from peripheral blood mononuclear cells, taken in the third trimester of pregnancy. These receptors originate from a female donor with multiple sclerosis, enrolled in a pregnancy study. CDR3s include the opening cysteine and the closing phenylalanine or tryptophan. Each record gives: clone size, J gene, D gene, V gene, CDR3 DNA, CDR3 protein. D genes are given only for firm matches. Some rows have no size entry. The others give once, few or many, or a class for an expanded clone.

NA,TRBJ2-7,NA,TRBV7-9,TGTGCCAGCAGCTTAGAGTACAGGGAAGGCGAGCAGTACTTC,CASSLEYREGEQYF
once,TRBJ2-7,TRBD1,TRBV2,TGTGCCAGCAGTGAAGGACGGGACAGCGCCTACGAGCAGTACTTC,CASSEGRDSAYEQYF
NA,TRBJ1-5,NA,TRBV2,TGTGCCAGCAGTGAAATAGGCAGGTTTAATCAGCCCCAGCATTTT,CASSEIGRFNQPQHF
once,TRBJ1-5,NA,TRBV10-3,TGTGCCATCAGCGAGGAGGAGGGCTATCAGCCCCAGCATTTT,CAISEEEGYQPQHF
NA,TRBJ2-7,NA,TRBV10-3,TGTGCCATCAGAGGGCAGGGCCCCTCCTACGAGCAGTACTTC,CAIRGQGPSYEQYF
NA,TRBJ2-1,TRBD1,TRBV30,TGTGCCTGGGGGACAGGTTACAATGAGCAGTTCTTC,CAWGTGYNEQFF
NA,TRBJ2-5,TRBD2,TRBV7-9,TGTGCCAGCAGCGCCGCTAGCGGGGGGGGATCGCAAGAGACCCAGTACTTC,CASSAASGGGSQETQYF
NA,TRBJ1-6,NA,TRBV6-1,TGTGCCAGCAGTGAAGGCGGGATCTATAATTCACCCCTCCACTTT,CASSEGGIYNSPLHF
NA,TRBJ2-2,NA,TRBV5-4,TGTGCCAGCAGTCCTGACACTGGTCAGCTGTTTTTT,CASSPDTGQLFF
NA,TRBJ2-7,NA,TRBV5-1,TGCGCCAGCAGTCCGGGTTATCCCTACGAGCAGTACTTC,CASSPGYPYEQYF
NA,TRBJ2-7,NA,TRBV28,TGTGCCAGCAGCCGAGCAGGGGGGACTTACGAGCAGTACTTC,CASSRAGGTYEQYF
once,TRBJ2-2,NA,TRBV9,TGTGCCAGCAGCTTCCACGGGACTCCCGCGGCCGGGGAGCTGTTTTTT,CASSFHGTPAAGELFF
NA,TRBJ2-7,TRBD1,TRBV12-5,TGTGCTAGGCCGGACAGGGGCTCCGTAGACGAGCAGTACTTC,CARPDRGSVDEQYF
NA,TRBJ2-3,TRBD1,TRBV30,TGTGCCTGGAGTGTAGGACAGGGGTTTTCAGATACGCAGTATTTT,CAWSVGQGFSDTQYF
NA,TRBJ1-6,NA,TRBV27,TGTGCCAGCACCGCCCGGAGCTCCTATAATTCACCCCTCCACTTT,CASTARSSYNSPLHF
NA,TRBJ1-4,NA,TRBV6-5,TGTGCCAGCAGTTACACGGGAAGAAACTTTGAAAAACTGTTTTTT,CASSYTGRNFEKLFF
once,TRBJ1-2,TRBD1,TRBV6-5,TGTGCCAGCAGTCCGTGGGACAGGGGATTTTATGGCTACACCTTC,CASSPWDRGFYGYTF
NA,TRBJ1-3,NA,TRBV7-2,TGTGCCAGCAGCCCCTTCCTCCGCTCTGGAAACACCATATATTTT,CASSPFLRSGNTIYF
NA,TRBJ1-2,NA,TRBV13,TGTGCCAGCAGCTTAGCCCTTGATGGCTACACCTTC,CASSLALDGYTF
NA,TRBJ1-3,NA,TRBV4-1,TGCGCCAGCAGCCAAGGTTTGTGGGCCTCTGGAAACACCATATATTTT,CASSQGLWASGNTIYF
NA,TRBJ1-1,NA,TRBV14,TGTGCCAGCAGCCAAGAAGCCCACTATGAAGCTTTCTTT,CASSQEAHYEAFF
NA,TRBJ2-7,TRBD2,TRBV4-1,TGCGCCAGCAGCCAAGGACTAGCGGCCACCTACGAGCAGTACTTC,CASSQGLAATYEQYF
NA,TRBJ1-4,NA,TRBV11-2,TGTGCCAGCAGCTTAGAGAGGGCGATGGAAAAACTGTTTTTT,CASSLERAMEKLFF
NA,TRBJ2-7,TRBD1,TRBV4-1,TGCGCCAGCAGCCAAGGGACAGGGTGGGCCTACGAGCAGTACTTC,CASSQGTGWAYEQYF
NA,TRBJ2-1,NA,TRBV19,TGTGCCAGTAGTAGGCAAGACTCCTACAATGAGCAGTTCTTC,CASSRQDSYNEQFF
NA,TRBJ2-2,TRBD1,TRBV9,TGTGCCAGCAGCGTAGGGACAGGGGGCGTGGACGGGGAGCTGTTTTTT,CASSVGTGGVDGELFF
NA,TRBJ2-5,NA,TRBV9,TGTGCCAGCGGTCCAGGCAGTATGAAAGAGACCCAGTACTTC,CASGPGSMKETQYF
NA,TRBJ2-1,NA,TRBV6-5,TGTGCCAGCAGTTACCGAGAGGGCTACAATGAGCAGTTCTTC,CASSYREGYNEQFF
NA,TRBJ2-6,NA,TRBV7-6,TGTGCCAGCAGCTTAGAGCTGTGGGGCCTTAATACTGGGGCCAACGTCCTGACTTTC,CASSLELWGLNTGANVLTF
once,TRBJ1-1,TRBD1,TRBV11-1,TGTGCCAGCAGCTTAGTGGCCTGGGGCAGGGGGCCGGTCACTGAAGCTTTCTTT,CASSLVAWGRGPVTEAFF
NA,TRBJ1-1,NA,TRBV12-5,TGTGCTAGTGGCCAGGGAGAAGCTTTCTTT,CASGQGEAFF
NA,TRBJ2-1,TRBD1,TRBV27,TGTGCCAGCAGTTTATCCCCTGGGACAGGGGGCTTCTATGAGCAGTTCTTC,CASSLSPGTGGFYEQFF
few,TRBJ2-7,TRBD2,TRBV7-9,TGTGCCAGCAGCCCCGGACTAGCGGGGGCCCACTCCTACGAGCAGTACTTC,CASSPGLAGAHSYEQYF
NA,TRBJ1-1,TRBD1,TRBV5-6,TGTGCCAGCAGCCAGCCACGACAGGGTCGCACTGAAGCTTTCTTT,CASSQPRQGRTEAFF
NA,TRBJ1-2,NA,TRBV2,TGTGCCAGCAGTGAAGCGGTCATGCGGGGAGGCTACACCTTC,CASSEAVMRGGYTF
few,TRBJ2-7,NA,TRBV6-5,TGTGCCAGCAGTTACTCCCCGGGGGAGTCGTACGAGCAGTACTTC,CASSYSPGESYEQYF
NA,TRBJ2-1,TRBD1,TRBV7-2,TGTGCCAGCAGCCTCCGACAGGGTACCTACAATGAGCAGTTCTTC,CASSLRQGTYNEQFF
NA,TRBJ1-1,NA,TRBV6-6,TGTGCCAGCAGTTACCCCGAAGGAGACACTGAAGCTTTCTTT,CASSYPEGDTEAFF
few,TRBJ1-1,NA,TRBV12-5,TGTGCTAGTGCCATGGACACCGTGAACACTGAAGCTTTCTTT,CASAMDTVNTEAFF
few,TRBJ1-1,NA,TRBV11-2,TGTGCCAGCAGCTACGGACAGTTGAACACTGAAGCTTTCTTT,CASSYGQLNTEAFF